This T cell receptor (beta chain) was recovered during a study of shared clonotypes between healthy human individuals. About the study: There were three CD4 naive, three CD4 memory, two CD8 naive and one CD8 memory plates per donor.

Study-level results: Only a few donors were included, so the genetic and exposure-history diversity represented was limited.

The CDR3 is 14 residues long. Germline loops: CDR1 SGHAT, CDR2 FQNNGV. V was shortened by 0 bases and J by 2 bases, with 8 bases between the two germline ends. For this clone: What it binds is unknown.

Template for every sorted-subset replicate PCR totaled approximately 200 ng DNA, some 30,000 T cell genomes. Authors' data handling: Without quality scores, immunoSEQ junctional reads could not be filtered like full-length reads. Profiling relied on immunoSEQ multiplex PCR, and the TCRdb table lists in-frame clones only, not all of them. V, J and clone size derive from that table, while D and trimming were established from the DNA sequence. Of 550,000 to 600,000 clones in the sample, about 98% were seen once. Positive CCR7 selection of CD45RO-negative cells yielded the naive CD8 cells, and terminally differentiated effector memory CD45RA+ cells were excluded.

The chain joins TRBV11-2 to TRBJ2-7; D is unresolved. The clonotype comes from a man aged 25-40 years in good health. The specimen was naive CD8+ T cells sorted from blood. The CDR3 bases are TGTGCCAGCAGCTTAGAAACAGCCACCTACGAGCAGTACTTC. Protein: CASSLETATYEQYF. Full variable domain (missing parts from reference TRBV11-2 and TRBJ2-7): EAGVAQSPRYKIIEKRQSVAFWCNPISGHATLYWYQQILGQGPKLLIQFQNNGVVDDSQLPKDRFSAERLKGVDSTLKIQPAKLEDSAVYLCASSLETATYEQYFGPGTRLTVT.